This T cell receptor (beta chain) was observed in a study of patients and donors after allogeneic stem cell transplantation. Germline values: CDR1 MNHEY, CDR2 SVGAGI. The length of the CDR3 is 13 residues. V was clipped by 4 bases and J by 4 bases, with 11 bases between them. Each CDR3 protein gets one entry after TCRdb re-called the RT-PCR reads with MiXCR. The data show about 960,000 distinct CDR3 sequences, 15% to 20% seen once. This clonotype was counted between two and nine times. The sequencing sample was made of blood, either unsorted or a sorted T cell fraction (not recorded which). The TCR comes from a human donor who was either an allogeneic HSCT recipient or a stem cell or donor lymphocyte infusion donor (not recorded which). It is not recorded whose cells these are; they may come from a transplant donor. The chain couples TRBV6-5 to TRBJ2-7, with D hard to call. This CDR3 is CASSSSNKYEQYF. CDR3 bases: TGTGCCAGCAGTTCGTCAAATAAGTACGAGCAGTACTTC.